The rows below give T cell receptor beta chains drawn from one sample of a study of early T cells in non-severe SARS-CoV-2 infection. TCRdb re-called the 5' RACE reads through MiXCR, storing one row per CDR3 protein. The sample includes about 110,000 distinct CDR3 sequences, around 13% of them seen just once. This sample comprised whole blood, obtained at baseline. The source is an adult who was a healthcare worker with PCR-confirmed SARS-CoV-2 infection or an uninfected control (not recorded which). CDR3s include the opening cysteine and the closing phenylalanine or tryptophan. The D gene is left open where the match is weak. Clone size, where shown, is once, few, many, or a class for clones that have expanded.

CASRLARYRDPNTEAFF	TGTGCCAGCAGACTCGCTCGTTACAGGGACCCGAACACTGAAGCTTTCTTT	TRBJ1-1	few	NA	TRBV2
CATSIGWGSYEQYF	TGTGCCACCAGTATTGGGTGGGGGAGCTACGAGCAGTACTTC	TRBJ2-7	few	NA	TRBV19
CSASLLARSTDTQYF	TGCAGTGCGAGCCTACTAGCCCGCAGCACAGATACGCAGTATTTT	TRBJ2-3	many	NA	TRBV20-1
CSVEDTGGKETQYF	TGCAGCGTTGAAGATACAGGGGGCAAAGAGACCCAGTACTTC	TRBJ2-5	NA	TRBD1	TRBV29-1
CASNRLAGETQYF	TGTGCCAGCAACCGACTAGCTGGGGAGACCCAGTACTTC	TRBJ2-5	NA	TRBD2	TRBV3-1
CASSYSGAGANVLTF	TGTGCCAGCAGTTACTCAGGGGCTGGGGCCAACGTCCTGACTTTC	TRBJ2-6	few	NA	TRBV6-5
CASSPDRPGLNTEAFF	TGTGCCAGCTCACCGGATCGCCCGGGACTGAACACTGAAGCTTTCTTT	TRBJ1-1	NA	NA	TRBV18
CAWRTGGGSYEQYF	TGTGCCTGGAGGACAGGGGGCGGGAGTTACGAGCAGTACTTC	TRBJ2-7	NA	TRBD1	TRBV30
CASSSGQNTDTQYF	TGCGCCAGCAGCTCGGGACAGAATACAGATACGCAGTATTTT	TRBJ2-3	NA	TRBD1	TRBV5-1
CAWAPDSSYEQYF	TGTGCCTGGGCCCCCGACAGCTCCTACGAGCAGTACTTC	TRBJ2-7	few	NA	TRBV30
CSAIRGLDTEAFF	TGCAGCGCCATACGGGGATTGGACACTGAAGCTTTCTTT	TRBJ1-1	NA	NA	TRBV29-1
CASSFSLRTYNEQFF	TGCGCCAGCAGCTTCTCCCTAAGGACCTACAATGAGCAGTTCTTC	TRBJ2-1	NA	NA	TRBV5-1
CASRWDRQPYGYTF	TGTGCCAGCAGATGGGACAGGCAACCCTATGGCTACACCTTC	TRBJ1-2	few	TRBD1	TRBV6-1
CSARGTGTVGTYGYTF	TGCAGTGCTAGAGGTACCGGGACAGTTGGCACTTATGGCTACACCTTC	TRBJ1-2	many	TRBD1	TRBV20-1
CASSPAGGPADTQYF	TGTGCCAGCTCACCGGCGGGGGGGCCTGCAGATACGCAGTATTTT	TRBJ2-3	few	TRBD2	TRBV18
CASSKGRPEAFF	TGTGCCAGCAGTAAGGGACGGCCTGAAGCTTTCTTT	TRBJ1-1	NA	NA	TRBV2
CASSPWEETQYF	TGTGCCAGCAGCCCCTGGGAAGAGACCCAGTACTTC	TRBJ2-5	NA	NA	TRBV7-9
CSASKLLRSYNEQFF	TGCAGTGCCAGCAAGCTATTAAGGTCCTACAATGAGCAGTTCTTC	TRBJ2-1	NA	NA	TRBV20-1
CASSRRQGIANQPQHF	TGTGCCAGCAGCCGAAGACAGGGAATAGCGAATCAGCCCCAGCATTTT	TRBJ1-5	NA	TRBD1	TRBV6-1
CASSDTGQGARGYTF	TGCGCCAGCAGCGATACGGGACAGGGGGCTCGAGGCTACACCTTC	TRBJ1-2	few	TRBD1	TRBV5-1
CASSPSQGAFTEAFF	TGTGCCAGCTCACCCTCGCAGGGAGCATTCACTGAAGCTTTCTTT	TRBJ1-1	NA	NA	TRBV18
CASSINLRDRHIYGYTF	TGCGCCAGCAGCATAAACCTCCGGGACAGGCATATTTATGGCTACACCTTC	TRBJ1-2	NA	TRBD1	TRBV5-1
CASSAILQGAEAFF	TGTGCCAGCAGCGCTATATTACAGGGTGCTGAAGCTTTCTTT	TRBJ1-1	many	NA	TRBV2
CASRDRRSTQYF	TGTGCCAGCAGGGACAGGAGAAGTACGCAGTATTTT	TRBJ2-3	few	TRBD1	TRBV12-3/TRBV12-4
CASSSLTWVSNGYTF	TGTGCCAGCAGTTCCCTTACATGGGTTAGCAATGGCTACACCTTC	TRBJ1-2	NA	NA	TRBV27
CSASSLAVSSTDTQYF	TGCAGTGCTAGCTCTCTAGCGGTCTCTAGCACAGATACGCAGTATTTT	TRBJ2-3	few	TRBD2	TRBV20-1
CSVEGPTAGVAYNEQFF	TGCAGCGTCGAAGGGCCCACAGCGGGAGTTGCCTACAATGAGCAGTTCTTC	TRBJ2-1	NA	TRBD2	TRBV29-1
CATSRDPGRNTEAFF	TGTGCCACCAGCAGAGATCCTGGGAGGAACACTGAAGCTTTCTTT	TRBJ1-1	few	NA	TRBV15
CASSQDGQGANGELFF	TGCGCCAGCAGCCAAGACGGACAGGGGGCCAACGGGGAGCTGTTTTTT	TRBJ2-2	few	TRBD1	TRBV4-1
CSVWDPGQQETQYF	TGCAGCGTTTGGGACCCGGGACAGCAGGAGACCCAGTACTTC	TRBJ2-5	few	TRBD1	TRBV29-1
CASSQVPRGPGYTF	TGTGCCAGCAGCCAAGTACCCAGGGGGCCTGGCTACACCTTC	TRBJ1-2	NA	TRBD1	TRBV3-1
CASSPTGVNPDTQYF	TGTGCCAGCAGCCCGACAGGGGTCAATCCAGATACGCAGTATTTT	TRBJ2-3	NA	TRBD1	TRBV6-5
CASSSERTGWHNEQFF	TGCGCCAGCAGCTCGGAGAGGACAGGGTGGCACAATGAGCAGTTCTTC	TRBJ2-1	few	TRBD1	TRBV5-1